What follows are 32 T cell receptor beta chains derived from one specimen sequenced in a study of CD4 T cells in relation to SARS-CoV-2 and coronaviruses. Repertoires were generated with immunoSEQ multiplex PCR, while TCRdb's copy carries only in-frame clones and drops some. Among about 26,000 clones listed, 73% were seen once. What these receptors recognize is not known. Before the COVID-19 pandemic, during about 2010-2018, CD4+ T cells were taken from unexposed donors. After less than 11 days of culture, CD4+ T cells were isolated. Source material: CD4+ T cells from PBMCs, cultured in vitro. The receptors originated from a human donor in good health.

This sequence joins TRBV11-2 and TRBJ1-2, with 9 bases identical to TRBD1. V trimming: 5 bases; J trimming: 6 bases; junction bases outside the gene matches: 13. This CDR3 is 16 amino acids long. Per germline, CDR1 SGHAT and CDR2 FQNNGV. The CDR3 region is CASSIQPGQGLDGYTF. CDR3 in DNA: TGTGCCAGCAGCATTCAACCGGGACAGGGTTTGGATGGCTACACCTTC.

This chain links TRBV3-1 (or the pseudogene TRBV3-2) with TRBJ2-7, with 7 bases that match TRBD1. V shed 4 bases and J 3 bases; nucleotides not matched to a gene: 6. Germline V gives CDR1 LGHDT, CDR2 YNNKEL (reference sequence). The CDR3 sequence is 14 residues long. The DNA of the CDR3 is TGTGCCAGCAGCCCAGGGACAGTGGACTACGAGCAGTACTTC. It codes for CASSPGTVDYEQYF.

V usage is TRBV6-1 and J usage is TRBJ1-3, with D unclear. Germline-derived CDR1 and CDR2 are MNHNS and SASEGT. V lost 2 bases and J 3 bases, leaving 17 bases between the germline ends. The CDR3 has 17 amino acids. CDR3 loop: CASSEFGDLGVGNTIYF. The CDR3 bases are TGTGCCAGCAGTGAATTCGGAGATTTGGGAGTTGGAAACACCATATATTTT.

This chain joins TRBV2 and TRBJ2-2; possibly TRBD2 for D (5 bases). Germline CDR1 and CDR2: SNHLY and FYNNEI. CDR3 size: 13 residues. This CDR3 reads CASKRENTGELFF. DNA of the CDR3: TGTGCGAGTAAACGGGAGAACACCGGGGAGCTGTTTTTT.

The rearrangement uses TRBV20-1 and TRBJ1-5; D is unclear. Germline assignment: CDR1 DFQATT and CDR2 SNEGSKA (reference sequence). CDR3 length: 14 residues. V shed 3 bases and J shed 2 bases, with 11 bases lying between them. The CDR3 here is CSASKAVGNQPQHF. CDR3 sequence (DNA): TGCAGTGCTAGTAAGGCCGTGGGCAATCAGCCCCAGCATTTT.

The CDR3 region is CASSLGTGPVGYTF. CDR3 DNA: TGCGCCAGCAGCCTGGGGACAGGGCCAGTTGGCTACACCTTC. V usage is TRBV5-1 and J usage is TRBJ1-2; 9 bases map to TRBD1. Germline assignment: CDR1 SGHRS and CDR2 YFSETQ. V gave up 4 bases and J gave up 7 bases; unmatched junction bases: 8. This CDR3 is 14 amino acids long.

The chain combines TRBV27 with TRBJ1-1; D is unclear. V was shortened by 10 bases and J by 8 bases, with 14 bases between the two germline ends. This CDR3 spans 11 amino acids. CDR1 is MNHEY, CDR2 SMNVEV, per germline (reference sequence). The DNA for the CDR3 is TGTGCCACCGCAAGGGAGAAGGAAGCTTTCTTT. Translated: CATAREKEAFF.

The chain carries TRBV4-2 and TRBJ2-5; TRBD2 agrees at 14 bases. J gave up 5 bases and V 0 bases, and 8 bases lay outside the gene matches. CDR3 size: 18 residues. Germline-derived CDR1 and CDR2 are LGHNA and YNFKEQ. The CDR3 protein is CASSQDPPGLAGAETQYF. The DNA for the CDR3 is TGTGCCAGCAGCCAAGACCCCCCGGGACTAGCGGGAGCGGAGACCCAGTACTTC.

The chain joins TRBV7-2 to TRBJ2-1; 11 bases agree with TRBD2. This CDR3 spans 15 amino acids. CDR1 SGHTA and CDR2 FQGNSA come from the germline V gene. The trim removed 6 bases at V and 4 bases at J, leaving 5 bases unmatched. CDR3 sequence: CASSSSGGNYNEQFF. CDR3 DNA: TGTGCCAGCAGTTCTAGCGGGGGGAATTACAATGAGCAGTTCTTC.

The rearrangement joins TRBV29-1 to TRBJ1-1; possible D gene TRBD1, 5 bases. The CDR3 spans 13 residues. Trimming took off 2 bases at V and 1 base at J, with 8 bases between the two ends. Germline V gives CDR1 SQVTM, CDR2 ANQGSEA. DNA of the CDR3: TGCAGCGTTGAATGGACACCGAACACTGAAGCTTTCTTT. Amino acids: CSVEWTPNTEAFF.

The chain has TRBV19 and TRBJ2-2; no reliable D call. The CDR3 has 15 amino acids. Germline V CDR1 and CDR2: LNHDA, SQIVND (reference sequence). The V end lost 3 bases, the J end lost 0 bases, and 8 bases lay between the germline ends. The CDR3 is CASSIMAANTGELFF. The CDR3 nucleotides are TGTGCCAGTAGTATTATGGCCGCGAACACCGGGGAGCTGTTTTTT.

There are a few counts of this clone. The chain combines TRBV5-1 with TRBJ1-1, with D unresolved. Germline lookup yields CDR1 SGHRS and CDR2 YFSETQ. The CDR3 contains 14 residues. V shed 1 base and J shed 1 base, with 8 bases lying between them. The CDR3 nucleotides are TGCGCCAGCAGCTTGTTGGCAACGAACACTGAAGCTTTCTTT. It encodes CASSLLATNTEAFF.

The V and J genes are TRBV28 and TRBJ1-3; perhaps TRBD1 as D (5 bases). The length of the CDR3 is 15 residues. From germline, CDR1 is MDHEN and CDR2 SYDVKM. The V end lost 7 bases, the J end lost 0 bases, and 13 bases lay between the germline ends. The CDR3 protein is CASIPGALSGNTIYF. Here the CDR3 DNA reads TGTGCCAGCATTCCCGGGGCTCTCTCTGGAAACACCATATATTTT.

This chain joins TRBV6-2 or TRBV6-3 and TRBJ2-7; D is undetermined. The length of the CDR3 is 12 residues. The V end lost 5 bases, the J end lost 9 bases, and 14 bases lay between the germline ends. Germline CDR1 is MNHEY and CDR2 is SVGEGT. CDR3 sequence: CASSPQGWMQYF. The DNA for the CDR3 is TGTGCCAGCAGTCCCCAAGGATGGATGCAGTACTTC.

This clone has just one count. The CDR3 DNA reads as TGCGCCAGCAGCTTGGCTTTCAGCCACAATGAGCAGTTCTTC. Amino acids: CASSLAFSHNEQFF. The chain uses TRBV5-1 and TRBJ2-1, with D unclear. V was pared by 0 bases and J by 5 bases, with 9 bases between. The CDR3 sequence is 14 residues long. Germline loops: CDR1 SGHRS, CDR2 YFSETQ. Full variable domain (outside the CDR3, taken from reference TRBV5-1 and TRBJ2-1): KAGVTQTPRYLIKTRGQQVTLSCSPISGHRSVSWYQQTPGQGLQFLFEYFSETQRNKGNFPGRFSGRQFSNSRSEMNVSTLELGDSALYLCASSLAFSHNEQFFGPGTRLTVL.

In this sample, this clone turned up a few times. V usage is TRBV5-6 and J usage is TRBJ1-4; 7 bases match TRBD1. Trimming at V came to 0 bases and at J to 7 bases, leaving 6 bases not matched to a gene. The CDR3 totals 15 residues. Looked up from germline, CDR1 is SGHDT and CDR2 is YYEEEE. CDR3 DNA sequence: TGTGCCAGCAGCTTGGGAGACAGGGATCTTGAAAAACTGTTTTTT. Translation gives CASSLGDRDLEKLFF.

The chain recombines TRBV7-9 with TRBJ2-5; no reliable D call. The CDR3 has 11 residues. V lost 5 bases and J 5 bases, leaving 6 bases between the germline ends. The germline V gene has CDR1 SEHNR and CDR2 FQNEAQ (reference sequence). The CDR3 coding sequence is TGTGCCAGCAGCCGTCAGGAGACCCAGTACTTC. Its protein is CASSRQETQYF. The variable domain in full, with the rest retrieved from reference TRBV7-9 and TRBJ2-5, is DTGVSQNPRHKITKRGQNVTFRCDPISEHNRLYWYRQTLGQGPEFLTYFQNEAQLEKSRLLSDRFSAERPKGSFSTLEIQRTEQGDSAMYLCASSRQETQYFGPGTRLLVL.

This rearrangement joins TRBV1 to TRBJ1-1; TRBD1, the D gene given by the table, was not confirmed from the DNA. TRBV1 is designated a pseudogene. This CDR3 region has 17 residues. The DNA for the CDR3 is TGCACCAGCAGCCAACTTAGGACAGGGGGCCCGAACACTGAAGCTTTCTTT. As protein: CTSSQLRTGGPNTEAFF.

The chain couples TRBV19 to TRBJ1-1; TRBD1 agrees at 10 bases. V shed 5 bases and J 4 bases; nucleotides not matched to a gene: 7. CDR3 length: 15 amino acids. CDR1 and CDR2 from the germline V gene are LNHDA and SQIVND (reference sequence). The CDR3 DNA reads as TGTGCCAGTAGTCCGGGGACAGGGGAGGCCACTGAAGCTTTCTTT. Amino acid sequence: CASSPGTGEATEAFF. The variable domain in full, with the rest retrieved from reference TRBV19 and TRBJ1-1, is DGGITQSPKYLFRKEGQNVTLSCEQNLNHDAMYWYRQDPGQGLRLIYYSQIVNDFQKGDIAEGYSVSREKKESFPLTVTSAQKNPTAFYLCASSPGTGEATEAFFGQGTRLTVV.

V is TRBV7-2 and J is TRBJ2-1, with D unclear. The CDR3 runs 11 residues. The germline gives CDR1 SGHTA, CDR2 FQGNSA. V lost 4 bases and J 8 bases, leaving 6 bases between the germline ends. DNA of the CDR3: TGTGCCAGCAGCTATATTGATGAGCAGTTCTTC. Translated: CASSYIDEQFF.

The chain employs TRBV4-3 and TRBJ2-5; 14 nucleotides line up with TRBD2. Germline V CDR1 and CDR2: LGHNA, YSLEER. V dropped 3 bases and J dropped 2; count of bases not matched to a gene: 2. The CDR3 loop spans 16 amino acids. The CDR3 DNA reads TGCGCCAGCAGCCATCGACTAGCGGGGGGGCAAGAGACCCAGTACTTC. This translates into CASSHRLAGGQETQYF.

This clone was seen a few times. The chain employs TRBV7-8 and TRBJ1-2, with a weak D call TRBD1 (6 bases). V gave up 3 bases and J gave up 4 bases, with 12 bases separating them. This CDR3 has 14 amino acids. Germline CDR1 is SGHVS and CDR2 is FQNEAQ. The CDR3 nucleotides read TGTGCCAGCAGCTTGGGGACAAGCACCTATGGCTACACCTTC. It translates to CASSLGTSTYGYTF.

The chain carries TRBV19 and TRBJ2-2; TRBD1 agrees at 7 bases. The CDR3 consists of 16 residues. Per the germline V gene, CDR1 is LNHDA and CDR2 is SQIVND (reference sequence). The junction had 6 bases not matched to a gene; V was cut back by 5 bases and J by 0 bases. CDR3 DNA: TGTGCCAGTAGTCCCTGGACAGGTACGAACACCGGGGAGCTGTTTTTT. Amino acids: CASSPWTGTNTGELFF.

This chain's CDR3 is CASSLWTGGGYEQYF. In nucleotides, the CDR3 is TGTGCCAGCAGTCTCTGGACAGGGGGCGGGTACGAGCAGTACTTC. V gene TRBV28 combines with J gene TRBJ2-7, with TRBD1 identical over 11 bases. Trimming took 5 bases from V and 4 from J; bases not matched to a gene: 7. CDR3 length equals 15 residues. CDR1 and CDR2 (germline): MDHEN, SYDVKM.

The CDR3 reads CASGLWGQVSNYGYTF. DNA for the CDR3: TGTGCTAGTGGTTTGTGGGGACAGGTTTCTAACTATGGCTACACCTTC. The V and J genes are TRBV12-5 and TRBJ1-2; TRBD1 aligns across 8 bases. Unmatched junction bases numbered 5, after V lost 2 bases and J lost 0 bases. There are 16 residues in the CDR3. Germline-derived CDR1 and CDR2 are LGHNT and FRNRAP.

V gene TRBV4-1 combines with J gene TRBJ2-7; unclear D gene. Trimming took 4 bases from V and 2 from J, leaving 12 bases between them. Germline V gene lookup returns CDR1 MGHRA and CDR2 YSYEKL. This CDR3 is built from 14 residues. CDR3 protein: CASSPAPRTYEQYF. As DNA, the CDR3 is TGCGCCAGCAGCCCAGCACCCCGGACCTACGAGCAGTACTTC.

This sequence joins TRBV19 and TRBJ1-1; possible D gene TRBD1, 5 bases. The CDR3 sequence is 13 residues long. CDR1 is LNHDA and CDR2 is SQIVND in the germline V gene (reference sequence). Trimming took off 10 bases at V and 5 bases at J, with 17 bases between the two ends. The CDR3 region has the DNA TGTGCCACATCTGGGGGAGTTAGTACTGAAGCTTTCTTT. Translation: CATSGGVSTEAFF.

The chain combines TRBV5-1 with TRBJ2-5; D might be TRBD2 (5 bases). The V end was cut by 0 bases, the J end by 5 bases, with 14 bases between. The CDR3 has 15 residues. Per germline, CDR1 SGHRS and CDR2 YFSETQ. The CDR3, as DNA: TGCGCCAGCAGCTTGGATGGACTTGGGATGGAGACCCAGTACTTC. Residues: CASSLDGLGMETQYF.

A single count supports this clone. V usage is TRBV19 and J usage is TRBJ1-3; 12 nucleotides align to TRBD1. Losses at the gene ends were 7 bases for V and 2 bases for J; bases not matched to a gene: 3. Germline assignment: CDR1 LNHDA and CDR2 SQIVND (reference sequence). The CDR3 is made up of 15 amino acids. DNA for the CDR3: TGTGCCAGTAATCGGGACAGGGGGCCTGGAAACACCATATATTTT. Its protein product is CASNRDRGPGNTIYF.

The CDR3 protein is CASSCPAGTVSYEQYF. In nucleotides, the CDR3 is TGTGCCAGCAGTTGTCCGGCCGGGACAGTCTCCTACGAGCAGTACTTC. The chain has TRBV27 and TRBJ2-7; 7 nucleotides agree with TRBD1. CDR1 is MNHEY, CDR2 SMNVEV, per germline (reference sequence). Unmatched junction bases numbered 9, after V lost 4 bases and J lost 0 bases. This CDR3 is built from 16 residues.

The rearrangement joins TRBV6-1 to TRBJ1-5; no definite D call. The V end was cut by 1 base, the J end by 9 bases, with 13 bases between. Germline V gene lookup returns CDR1 MNHNS and CDR2 SASEGT. The CDR3 sequence is 14 residues long. The CDR3, as DNA: TGTGCCAGCAGTGAAGGCCCGGGCGCCGGGCCCCAGCATTTT. Encoded protein: CASSEGPGAGPQHF.

V is TRBV6-2 or TRBV6-3 and J is TRBJ2-7; 10 bases agree with TRBD2. Losses at the gene ends were 4 bases for V and 6 bases for J; bases not matched to a gene: 6. This CDR3 comprises 14 residues. CDR1 is MNHEY and CDR2 is SVGEGT in the germline V gene. This CDR3 reads CASSFSRTSGEQYF. The CDR3 DNA reads as TGTGCCAGCAGTTTTTCCAGGACTAGCGGCGAGCAGTACTTC.